This TCR beta chain comes out of a study of T cells after yellow fever vaccination. One entry per CDR3 protein results from TCRdb running MiXCR on the 5' RACE reads. This sample has roughly 180,000 distinct CDR3 sequences, with about 6% found just once. There are a few counts of this clonotype. Its antigen is unidentified. Germline CDR1 reads LNHDA; CDR2 reads SQIVND (reference sequence). Deletions cut 5 bases from V and 5 bases from J, with 15 bases between. This CDR3 is built from 15 residues. Study results and caveats: A faster peak, day 5 versus 15, was reached by the weaker secondary response. In FACS-sorted repertoires, abundant clonotypes from the bulk population could appear as contaminants.

The chain has TRBV19 and TRBJ2-2; D might be TRBD1 (6 bases). Sample: CD4+ T cells sorted from PBMCs, taken on the day of the first yellow fever vaccination. The receptor comes from a young man who received the YFV17D yellow fever vaccine. The CDR3 reads CASSPPGQRTGELFF. The CDR3, as DNA: TGTGCCAGTAGTCCTCCGGGACAACGAACCGGGGAGCTGTTTTTT.